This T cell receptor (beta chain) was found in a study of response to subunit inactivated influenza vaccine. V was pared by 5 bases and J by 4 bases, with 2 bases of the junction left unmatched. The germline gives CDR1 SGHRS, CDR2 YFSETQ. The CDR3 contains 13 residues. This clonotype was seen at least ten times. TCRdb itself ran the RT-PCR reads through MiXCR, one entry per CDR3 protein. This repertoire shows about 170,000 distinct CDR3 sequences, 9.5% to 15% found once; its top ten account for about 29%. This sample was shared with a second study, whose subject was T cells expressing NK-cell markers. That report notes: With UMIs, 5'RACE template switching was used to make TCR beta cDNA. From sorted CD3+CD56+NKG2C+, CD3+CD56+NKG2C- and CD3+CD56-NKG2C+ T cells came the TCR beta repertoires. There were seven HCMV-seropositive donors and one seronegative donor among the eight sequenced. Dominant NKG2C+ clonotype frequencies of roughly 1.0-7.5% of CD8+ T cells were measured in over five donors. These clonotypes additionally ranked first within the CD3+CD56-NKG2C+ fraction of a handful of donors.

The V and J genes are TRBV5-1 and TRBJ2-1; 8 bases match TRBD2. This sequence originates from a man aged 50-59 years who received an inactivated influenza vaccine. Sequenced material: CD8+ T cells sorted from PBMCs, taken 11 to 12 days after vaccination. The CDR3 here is CASRTSEYNEQFF. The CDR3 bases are TGCGCCAGCAGGACTAGCGAATACAATGAGCAGTTCTTC.